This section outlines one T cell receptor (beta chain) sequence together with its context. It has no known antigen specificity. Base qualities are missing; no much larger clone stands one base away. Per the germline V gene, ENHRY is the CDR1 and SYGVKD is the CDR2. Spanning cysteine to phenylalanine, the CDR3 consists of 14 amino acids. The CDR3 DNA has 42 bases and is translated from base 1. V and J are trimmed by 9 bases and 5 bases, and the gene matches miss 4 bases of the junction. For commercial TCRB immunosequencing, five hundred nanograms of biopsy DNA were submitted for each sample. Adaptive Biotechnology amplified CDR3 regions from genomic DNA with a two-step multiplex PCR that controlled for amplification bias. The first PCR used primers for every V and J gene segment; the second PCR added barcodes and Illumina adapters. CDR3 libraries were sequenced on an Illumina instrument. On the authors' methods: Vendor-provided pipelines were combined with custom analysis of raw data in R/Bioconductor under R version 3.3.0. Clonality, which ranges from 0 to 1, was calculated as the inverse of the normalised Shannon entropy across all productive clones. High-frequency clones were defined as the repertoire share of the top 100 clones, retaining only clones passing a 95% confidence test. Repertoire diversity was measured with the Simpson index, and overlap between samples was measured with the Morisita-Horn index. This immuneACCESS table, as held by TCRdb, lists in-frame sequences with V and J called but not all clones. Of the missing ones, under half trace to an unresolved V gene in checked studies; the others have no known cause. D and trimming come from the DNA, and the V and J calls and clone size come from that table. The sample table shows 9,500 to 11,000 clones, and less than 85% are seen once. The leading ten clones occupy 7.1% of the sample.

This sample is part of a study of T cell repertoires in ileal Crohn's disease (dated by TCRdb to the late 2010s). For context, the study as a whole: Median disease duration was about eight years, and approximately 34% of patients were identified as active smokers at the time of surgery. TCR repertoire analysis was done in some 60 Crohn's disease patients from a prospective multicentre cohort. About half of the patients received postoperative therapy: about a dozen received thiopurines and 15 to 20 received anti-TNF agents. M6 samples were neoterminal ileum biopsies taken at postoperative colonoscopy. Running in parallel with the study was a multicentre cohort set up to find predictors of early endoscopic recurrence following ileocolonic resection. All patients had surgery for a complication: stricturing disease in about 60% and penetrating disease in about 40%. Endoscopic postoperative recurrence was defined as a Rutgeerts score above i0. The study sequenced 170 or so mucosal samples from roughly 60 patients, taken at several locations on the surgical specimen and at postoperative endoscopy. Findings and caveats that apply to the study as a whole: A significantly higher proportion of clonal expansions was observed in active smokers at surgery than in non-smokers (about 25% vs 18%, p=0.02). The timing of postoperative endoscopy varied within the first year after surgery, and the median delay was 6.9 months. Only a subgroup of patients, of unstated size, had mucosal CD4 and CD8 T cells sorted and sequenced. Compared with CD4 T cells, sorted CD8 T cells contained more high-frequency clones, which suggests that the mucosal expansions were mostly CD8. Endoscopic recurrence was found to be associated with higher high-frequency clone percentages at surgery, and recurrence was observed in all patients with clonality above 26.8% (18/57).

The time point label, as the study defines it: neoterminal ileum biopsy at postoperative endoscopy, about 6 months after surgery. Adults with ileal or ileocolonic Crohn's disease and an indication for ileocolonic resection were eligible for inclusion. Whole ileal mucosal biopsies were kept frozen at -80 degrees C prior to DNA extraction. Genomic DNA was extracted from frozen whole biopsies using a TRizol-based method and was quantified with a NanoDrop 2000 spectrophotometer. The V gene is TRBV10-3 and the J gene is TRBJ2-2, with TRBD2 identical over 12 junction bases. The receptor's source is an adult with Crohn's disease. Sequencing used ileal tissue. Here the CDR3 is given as CAILAGGRTGELFF. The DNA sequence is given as TGTGCCATTCTAGCGGGGGGGCGGACCGGGGAGCTGTTTTTT.